This is a list of T cell receptor beta chains from one sample in a study of blood T cells in healthy people across ages. A single record per CDR3 protein comes from TCRdb applying MiXCR to the 5' RACE reads. This table has under 1,000,000 distinct CDR3 sequences, 35% to 50% appearing once. The specimen was blood. The receptors originated from a man older than 75 in good health. The CDR3 runs from the conserved cysteine through the conserved F or W. The D gene is left open where the match is weak. The size field is filled for only some rows; it gives once, few, many or a size class.

V gene	J gene	clone size	D gene	CDR3 protein	CDR3 DNA
TRBV12-3/TRBV12-4	TRBJ1-2	many	NA	CASSLWTAANYGYTF	TGTGCCAGCAGTTTATGGACAGCTGCTAACTATGGCTACACCTTC
TRBV2	TRBJ2-5	NA	TRBD2	CATAGTSGMGETQYF	TGTGCCACCGCCGGGACTAGCGGGATGGGGGAGACCCAGTACTTC
TRBV4-3	TRBJ1-3	NA	NA	CASSQDLLSGSGNTIYF	TGCGCCAGCAGCCAAGATCTTTTGTCCGGCTCTGGAAACACCATATATTTT
TRBV3-1	TRBJ1-2	NA	NA	CASSQDSGQIYGYTF	TGTGCCAGCAGCCAAGACTCGGGCCAGATCTATGGCTACACCTTC
TRBV12-3/TRBV12-4	TRBJ2-1	few	NA	CASSLGGHGREQFF	TGTGCCAGCAGTTTGGGAGGACACGGGCGAGAGCAGTTCTTC
TRBV20-1	TRBJ2-1	few	NA	CSARSHGGEQFF	TGCAGTGCTAGATCCCACGGGGGTGAGCAGTTCTTC
TRBV10-3	TRBJ1-1	few	TRBD1	CAIRTDRVNTEAFF	TGTGCCATCAGGACGGACAGGGTGAACACTGAAGCTTTCTTT
TRBV20-1	TRBJ1-4	NA	NA	CSASTGAGEKLFF	TGCAGTGCTTCCACGGGGGCGGGAGAAAAACTGTTTTTT
TRBV6-2/TRBV6-3	TRBJ2-1	once	TRBD1	CASSYPRQGYEQFF	TGTGCCAGCAGTTACCCCAGACAGGGGTATGAGCAGTTCTTC
TRBV4-3	TRBJ2-1	NA	NA	CASSSMTGDNEQFF	TGCGCCAGCAGCTCGATGACGGGGGACAATGAGCAGTTCTTC
TRBV12-3/TRBV12-4	TRBJ2-7	NA	TRBD2	CASSLGSGRAHEQYF	TGTGCCAGCAGTTTAGGGAGCGGGAGGGCCCACGAGCAGTACTTC
TRBV5-1	TRBJ2-2	few	TRBD2	CASSSRTSGNSGELFF	TGCGCCAGCAGCTCCCGGACTAGCGGGAATTCAGGGGAGCTGTTTTTT
TRBV13	TRBJ2-7	many	TRBD1	CASSLIGQGGNYEQYF	TGTGCCAGCAGCTTAATTGGACAGGGGGGCAACTACGAGCAGTACTTC
TRBV5-1	TRBJ1-1	NA	TRBD1	CASSPEKQGYTEAFF	TGCGCCAGCAGCCCGGAGAAACAGGGGTACACTGAAGCTTTCTTT
TRBV12-3/TRBV12-4	TRBJ2-7	NA	TRBD1	CASSPGQGRACEQYF	TGTGCCAGCAGTCCAGGACAGGGGAGGGCTTGCGAGCAGTACTTC
TRBV6-2/TRBV6-3	TRBJ2-3	NA	TRBD2	CASRPGGRVADTQYF	TGTGCCAGCAGACCAGGCGGGAGGGTGGCAGATACGCAGTATTTT
TRBV20-1	TRBJ2-1	few	TRBD2	CSASSLADRNSYNEQFF	TGCAGTGCTAGTTCACTAGCGGATAGGAACTCCTACAATGAGCAGTTCTTC
TRBV20-1	TRBJ2-2	NA	TRBD2	CSARASGPTAELFF	TGCAGTGCTAGAGCTAGCGGGCCTACCGCGGAGCTGTTTTTT
TRBV20-1	TRBJ2-3	NA	TRBD2	CSAAIAGGLPDTQYF	TGCAGTGCTGCCATCGCGGGAGGGCTTCCAGATACGCAGTATTTT
TRBV7-2	TRBJ2-3	few	NA	CASSQAGQVTDTQYF	TGTGCCAGCAGCCAAGCGGGACAGGTGACGGATACGCAGTATTTT
TRBV29-1	TRBJ2-3	few	TRBD2	CSALLREGPDTQYF	TGCAGCGCCCTTTTGCGGGAGGGCCCAGATACGCAGTATTTT
TRBV7-2	TRBJ1-1	NA	NA	CASTKAYRQPMVTEAFF	TGTGCCAGCACCAAGGCGTACCGACAGCCCATGGTCACTGAAGCTTTCTTT
TRBV4-1	TRBJ1-4	many	NA	CASSQNWSEKLFF	TGCGCCAGCAGCCAAAATTGGTCCGAAAAACTGTTTTTT
TRBV20-1	TRBJ2-7	many	NA	CSANRAAIATEQYF	TGCAGTGCGAACCGGGCCGCAATAGCCACCGAGCAGTACTTC
TRBV29-1	TRBJ2-1	NA	NA	CSVRTANGGTQFF	TGCAGCGTCCGGACAGCTAATGGGGGGACCCAGTTCTTC
TRBV28	TRBJ2-5	many	NA	CASSLSGRVARETQYF	TGTGCCAGCAGTTTATCTGGCAGGGTGGCACGAGAGACCCAGTACTTC
TRBV5-1	TRBJ2-7	NA	NA	CASSYGSGPYEQYF	TGCGCCAGCAGCTACGGGTCCGGCCCCTACGAGCAGTACTTC
TRBV6-6	TRBJ2-7	NA	TRBD1	CASTGTGAGEQYF	TGTGCCAGCACGGGTACAGGGGCCGGCGAGCAGTACTTC
TRBV28	TRBJ2-4	few	TRBD2	CASSLAGGPINIQYF	TGTGCCAGCAGTTTAGCGGGAGGGCCTATAAACATTCAGTACTTC
TRBV12-3/TRBV12-4	TRBJ2-1	NA	NA	CASSFLLAPEREQFF	TGTGCCAGCAGTTTCCTCCTAGCACCTGAAAGGGAGCAGTTCTTC
TRBV20-1	TRBJ1-5	few	NA	CSARGPNQPQHF	TGCAGTGCTAGGGGACCTAATCAGCCCCAGCATTTT
TRBV5-6	TRBJ2-5	few	TRBD2	CASSPSGLAGPQETQYF	TGTGCCAGCAGCCCAAGCGGACTAGCGGGTCCCCAAGAGACCCAGTACTTC
TRBV29-1	TRBJ2-4	NA	NA	CSVLTDSNIQYF	TGCAGCGTTCTGACAGACTCAAACATTCAGTACTTC
TRBV10-3	TRBJ2-1	few	TRBD1	CASQGQGSTEQFF	TGTGCCAGCCAAGGACAGGGGAGTACGGAGCAGTTCTTC
TRBV7-9	TRBJ2-7	NA	TRBD1	CASSSRDRDYEQYF	TGTGCCAGCAGCTCTCGGGACAGGGATTACGAGCAGTACTTC
TRBV4-3	TRBJ2-7	few	NA	CASSQEPGPVYEQYF	TGCGCCAGCAGCCAAGAACCTGGGCCAGTCTACGAGCAGTACTTC
TRBV20-1	TRBJ2-3	NA	NA	CSAPGRGAPDTQYF	TGCAGTGCTCCGGGTAGGGGTGCCCCGGATACGCAGTATTTT
TRBV20-1	TRBJ2-7	NA	NA	CSAREGSNSREQYF	TGCAGTGCTAGGGAGGGAAGTAATTCCCGCGAGCAGTACTTC
TRBV7-2	TRBJ2-1	NA	TRBD2	CASSPGTSGTHEQFF	TGTGCCAGCAGCCCCGGGACTAGCGGGACGCATGAGCAGTTCTTC
TRBV18	TRBJ1-2	NA	NA	CASSLLASPGSQKYGYTF	TGTGCCAGCTCACTCTTAGCTTCCCCAGGATCTCAGAAGTATGGCTACACCTTC
TRBV4-2	TRBJ2-5	NA	NA	CASSQDQGYETQYF	TGTGCCAGCAGCCAAGATCAGGGTTACGAGACCCAGTACTTC
TRBV4-3	TRBJ1-6	few	TRBD1	CASSQDRGTPLHF	TGCGCCAGCAGCCAGGACAGGGGTACACCCCTCCACTTT
TRBV6-5	TRBJ1-1	few	TRBD1	CASRKQGSLTEAFF	TGTGCCAGCAGAAAACAGGGGAGCCTCACTGAAGCTTTCTTT
TRBV6-2/TRBV6-3	TRBJ1-2	many	NA	CASSFTYGYTF	TGTGCCAGCAGTTTTACCTATGGCTACACCTTC
TRBV2	TRBJ2-7	few	TRBD1	CASSLIRGQGEQYF	TGTGCCAGCAGTCTGATAAGGGGGCAGGGCGAGCAGTACTTC
TRBV6-2/TRBV6-3	TRBJ1-1	NA	NA	CASSYPHEGEGTEAFF	TGTGCCAGCAGTTACCCCCATGAGGGGGAAGGAACTGAAGCTTTCTTT
TRBV10-3	TRBJ2-1	few	TRBD2	CAISVGGTSPFF	TGTGCCATCAGTGTCGGCGGGACTAGCCCGTTCTTC
TRBV12-3/TRBV12-4	TRBJ1-3	NA	TRBD1	CASRDGQESSGNTIYF	TGTGCCAGCAGAGACGGACAGGAGAGCTCTGGAAACACCATATATTTT
TRBV29-1	TRBJ2-7	NA	TRBD1	CSVCGQGFHEQYF	TGCAGCGTTTGCGGACAGGGCTTCCACGAGCAGTACTTC
TRBV10-3	TRBJ2-7	NA	TRBD2	CAISESTSVDEQYF	TGTGCCATCAGTGAGTCAACTAGCGTCGACGAGCAGTACTTC
TRBV20-1	TRBJ2-4	NA	TRBD1	CSAESGQGRLNIQYF	TGCAGTGCTGAGTCAGGACAGGGGCGATTAAACATTCAGTACTTC
TRBV5-6	TRBJ2-1	many	NA	CASRRLNRRSSYNEQFF	TGTGCCAGCAGACGATTAAACAGGCGAAGCTCCTACAATGAGCAGTTCTTC
TRBV20-1	TRBJ2-7	NA	TRBD2	CSAKGTSGGLYEQYF	TGCAGTGCAAAAGGGACTAGCGGGGGTCTCTACGAGCAGTACTTC
TRBV7-2	TRBJ2-1	many	TRBD2	CASSLVSGNTYNEQFF	TGTGCCAGCAGCTTAGTTAGCGGGAACACCTACAATGAGCAGTTCTTC
TRBV6-2/TRBV6-3	TRBJ1-1	NA	NA	CASSFGGISEAFF	TGTGCCAGCAGTTTCGGGGGGATTTCTGAAGCTTTCTTT